A selection of T cell receptor beta chains follows, all from one sample in a study of control samples from healthy donors and cancer patients. Some clones are missing from TCRdb's copy, which holds only in-frame ones; the method was immunoSEQ multiplex PCR. This sample has fewer than 200,000 clones, with around 93% found just once. Sequencing input: blood. The receptors shown here come from a man younger than 35 in good health. CDR3s include the opening cysteine and the closing phenylalanine or tryptophan. A D gene is named only where the DNA matches it firmly. Not all rows give a size; the values are once, few, many and, for expanded clones, a class.

clone size	D gene	J gene	V gene	CDR3 DNA	CDR3 protein
once	TRBD2	TRBJ2-5	TRBV2	TGTGCCAGCCAAGAACACGGGACTAGCGGACTCTACAACCAAGAGACCCAGTACTTC	CASQEHGTSGLYNQETQYF
NA	TRBD2	TRBJ2-3	TRBV29-1	TGCAGCGTTGAGAGCGGGGGGCGTAGAGATACGCAGTATTTT	CSVESGGRRDTQYF
NA	NA	TRBJ2-3	TRBV18	TGTGCCAGCTCACCACCGTCAGATACGCAGTATTTT	CASSPPSDTQYF
NA	TRBD2	TRBJ2-3	TRBV19	TGTGCCAGTAGATCTCAGGGACTACCGGAAAGCACAGATACGCAGTATTTT	CASRSQGLPESTDTQYF
once	TRBD1	TRBJ1-6	TRBV5-6	TGTGCCAGCAGCGGAGCCGGGACAGGGGGCGACTCACCCCCCCACTTT	CASSGAGTGGDSPPHF
NA	TRBD1	TRBJ1-4	TRBV5-1	TGCGCCAGCAGCCCCGGGACAGTTTTTAATGAAAAACTGTTTTTT	CASSPGTVFNEKLFF
NA	TRBD1	TRBJ1-2	TRBV7-2	TGTGCCAGCAGCCCACCGGGACAGGGCATCTATGGCTACACCTTC	CASSPPGQGIYGYTF
NA	NA	TRBJ2-6	TRBV3-1/TRBV3-2	TGTGCCAGCTGGGGCTCTGGGGCCAACGTCCTGACTTTC	CASWGSGANVLTF
NA	NA	TRBJ2-7	TRBV12-3/TRBV12-4	TGTGCCAGCAGGGGGTTGGGCTCCTACGAGCAGTACTTC	CASRGLGSYEQYF
NA	TRBD2	TRBJ2-7	TRBV5-1	TGCGCCAGCAGCTTGAATAGCGGGGGTGACTACGAGCAGTACTTC	CASSLNSGGDYEQYF
NA	NA	TRBJ2-1	TRBV11-3	TGTGCCAGCAGCAGCAGGTACAATGAGCAGTTCTTC	CASSSRYNEQFF
NA	NA	TRBJ2-2	TRBV3-1/TRBV3-2	TGTGCCAGCAGCCAGGGACATCCCGGGGAGCTGTTTTTT	CASSQGHPGELFF
NA	TRBD1	TRBJ1-6	TRBV18	TGTGCCAGCTCACCGCAGATGACAGGGGTCGGCAATTCACCCCTCCACTTT	CASSPQMTGVGNSPLHF
NA	NA	TRBJ1-1	TRBV5-6	TGTGCCAGCAGCTTGGTTGGGGCCGCTGAAGCTTTCTTT	CASSLVGAAEAFF
NA	NA	TRBJ2-3	TRBV5-4	TGTGCCAGCAGCCATCAAAGCACAGATACGCAGTATTTT	CASSHQSTDTQYF
NA	TRBD1	TRBJ1-2	TRBV27	TGTGCCAGCAGTTTTCAGGGGGGCTATGGCTACACCTTC	CASSFQGGYGYTF
NA	NA	TRBJ2-3	TRBV24-1	TGTGCCACCAGTGATTCGGTCGGTCCCGATACGCAGTATTTT	CATSDSVGPDTQYF